This is a list of T cell receptor beta chains from one sample in a study of blood T cell repertoires in COVID-19. The data were produced by immunoSEQ multiplex PCR, yet TCRdb's version contains in-frame clones alone and is incomplete. The sample shows about 190,000 clones, about 89% of them seen only once. The material sequenced was peripheral blood. The receptor set was obtained from a man between 35 and 55 years old with acute or convalescent COVID-19. The CDR3 runs from the conserved cysteine through the conserved F or W.

j_call v_call cdr3_length cdr3_aa
TRBJ2-2 TRBV4-1 15 CASSARGGVTGELFF
TRBJ2-5 TRBV7-8 16 CASSFRGRGYQETQYF
TRBJ1-2 TRBV28 15 CASTLTGVAPYGYTF
TRBJ2-2 TRBV9 17 CASSVSPRGPNTGELFF
TRBJ2-5 TRBV9 15 CASSVREGASETQYF
TRBJ2-7 TRBV18 14 CASSPYRGGDEQYF
TRBJ1-2 TRBV5-8 15 CASSLGLDRGPGYTF
TRBJ2-2 TRBV19 15 CASSTRQGNTGELFF
TRBJ2-5 TRBV4-2 16 CASSQEDRTAQETQYF
TRBJ2-6 TRBV12-3/TRBV12-4 13 CASCLTWANVLTF
TRBJ1-2 TRBV5-8 17 CASSLVGSLVGIYGYTF
TRBJ1-1 TRBV7-9 15 CASSLQGQTNTEAFF
TRBJ1-2 TRBV6-5 14 CATVAKGSDYGYTF
TRBJ1-2 TRBV5-1 14 CASSRGGSDYGYTF
TRBJ2-1 TRBV10-2 16 CASSEDRGGRHNEQFF
TRBJ2-4 TRBV11-2 16 CASSLGRGLFWNIQYF
TRBJ1-4 TRBV10-3 14 CAISRTGGNEKLFF
TRBJ1-1 TRBV2 13 CASSVSGVTEAFF
TRBJ2-2 TRBV24-1 17 CATSDPVQGANTGELFF
TRBJ1-2 TRBV2 12 CASRAGTDGYTF
TRBJ2-5 TRBV5-1 16 CASSSTPPTRQETQYF
TRBJ2-2 TRBV5-1 16 CASKLLEQGRSGELFF
TRBJ1-2 TRBV5-8 11 CASILNYGYTF
TRBJ2-3 TRBV7-6 14 CASSSGTGRDTQYF
TRBJ2-7 TRBV7-3 13 CASSSTTGDEQYF
TRBJ2-3 TRBV3-1/TRBV3-2 16 CASSHRQGFSTDTQYF
TRBJ2-7 TRBV5-1 14 CASSLASTSYEQYF
TRBJ2-2 TRBV28 15 CASSLGQLRTGELFF
TRBJ1-1 TRBV10-1 13 CASSGSLNTEAFF
TRBJ1-6 TRBV12-5 17 CASGLVPGGRVNSPLHF
TRBJ1-4 TRBV5-5 14 CASSLVGHYSKLFF
TRBJ2-7 TRBV3-1/TRBV3-2 17 CASSPDRGTLTPYEQYF